This T cell receptor (beta chain) stems from a study of CD8 T cells in Susac syndrome. Background on the study: Patients with Susac syndrome were therapy-naive, on corticosteroids, or on intravenous immunoglobulin alone at the time that blood was drawn.

V shed 6 bases, J shed 4 bases, and the junction held 20 bases outside the gene matches. In germline, CDR1 is SNHLY, CDR2 FYNNEI. The CDR3 runs 19 residues. About 0.45 to 1 ug RNA was reverse transcribed with random hexamers. TCRdb itself ran the immunoSEQ multiplex PCR reads through MiXCR, one entry per CDR3 protein. The table includes 170,000 or so distinct CDR3 sequences, over 90% detected once. The source material was CD4+ T cells from PBMCs. The receptor was derived from a human donor with Susac syndrome. The chain couples TRBV2 to TRBJ2-1, with TRBD1 matching over 8 bases. CDR3 amino acids: CASSDGGTGHVEPYNEQFF. In DNA form, the CDR3 reads TGTGCCAGCAGCGATGGGGGGACAGGACACGTAGAACCGTACAATGAGCAGTTCTTC.